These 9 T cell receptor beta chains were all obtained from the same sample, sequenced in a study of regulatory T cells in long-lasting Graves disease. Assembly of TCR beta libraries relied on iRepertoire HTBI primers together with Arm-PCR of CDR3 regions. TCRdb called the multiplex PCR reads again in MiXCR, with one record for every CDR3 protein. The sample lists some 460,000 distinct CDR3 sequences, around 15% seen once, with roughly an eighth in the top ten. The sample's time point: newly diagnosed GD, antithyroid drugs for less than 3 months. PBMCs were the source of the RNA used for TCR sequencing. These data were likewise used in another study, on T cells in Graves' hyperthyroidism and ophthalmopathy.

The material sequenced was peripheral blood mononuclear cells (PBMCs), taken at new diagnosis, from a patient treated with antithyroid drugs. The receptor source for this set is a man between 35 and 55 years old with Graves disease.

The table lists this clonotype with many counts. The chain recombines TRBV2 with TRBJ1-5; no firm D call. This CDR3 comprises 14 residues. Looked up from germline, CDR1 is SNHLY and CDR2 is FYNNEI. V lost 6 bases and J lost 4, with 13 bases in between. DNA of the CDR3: TGTGCCAGCAGGGCAGACACGAGGAATCAGCCCCAGCATTTT. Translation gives CASRADTRNQPQHF. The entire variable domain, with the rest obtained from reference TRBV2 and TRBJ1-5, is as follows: EPEVTQTPSHQVTQMGQEVILRCVPISNHLYFYWYRQILGQKVEFLVSFYNNEISEKSEIFDDQFSVERPDGSNFTLKIRSTKLEDSAMYFCASRADTRNQPQHFGDGTRLSIL.

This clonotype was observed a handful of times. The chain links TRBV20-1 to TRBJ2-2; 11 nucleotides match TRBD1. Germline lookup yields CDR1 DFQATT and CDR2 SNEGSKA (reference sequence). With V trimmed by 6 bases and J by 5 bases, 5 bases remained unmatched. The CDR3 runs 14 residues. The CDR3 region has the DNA TGCAGTGCACGGGACAGGGGGAGGACCGGGGAGCTGTTTTTT. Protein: CSARDRGRTGELFF.

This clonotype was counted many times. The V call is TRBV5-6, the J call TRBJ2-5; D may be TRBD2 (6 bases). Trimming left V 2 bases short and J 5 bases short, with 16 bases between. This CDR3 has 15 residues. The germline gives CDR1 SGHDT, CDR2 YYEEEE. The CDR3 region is CASSFRRAVWETQYF. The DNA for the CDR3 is TGTGCCAGCAGCTTCCGGAGGGCCGTTTGGGAGACCCAGTACTTC.

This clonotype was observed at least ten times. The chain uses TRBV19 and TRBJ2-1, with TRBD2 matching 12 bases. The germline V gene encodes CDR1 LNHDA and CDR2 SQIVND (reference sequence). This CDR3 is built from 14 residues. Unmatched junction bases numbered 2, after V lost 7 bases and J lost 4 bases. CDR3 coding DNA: TGTGCCAGTACCGGACTAGCGGGGTACAATGAGCAGTTCTTC. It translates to CASTGLAGYNEQFF.

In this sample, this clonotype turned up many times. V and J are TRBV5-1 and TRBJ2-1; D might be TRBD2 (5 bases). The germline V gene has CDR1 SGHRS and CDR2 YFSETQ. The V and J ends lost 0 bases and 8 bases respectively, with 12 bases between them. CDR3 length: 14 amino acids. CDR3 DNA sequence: TGCGCCAGCAGCTTGGCGGTGGGAGTCTATGAGCAGTTCTTC. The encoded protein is CASSLAVGVYEQFF.

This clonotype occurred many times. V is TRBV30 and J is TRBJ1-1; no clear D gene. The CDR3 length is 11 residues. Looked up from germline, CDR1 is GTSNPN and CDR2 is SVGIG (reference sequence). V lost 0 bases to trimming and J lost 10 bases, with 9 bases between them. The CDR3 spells CAWSVSEGAFF. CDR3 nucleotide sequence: TGTGCCTGGAGTGTATCGGAAGGAGCTTTCTTT.

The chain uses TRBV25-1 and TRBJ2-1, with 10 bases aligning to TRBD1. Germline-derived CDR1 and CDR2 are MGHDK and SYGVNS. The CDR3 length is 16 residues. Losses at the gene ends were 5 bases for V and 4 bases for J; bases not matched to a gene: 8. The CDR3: CASSPGTGELYNEQFF. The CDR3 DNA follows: TGTGCCAGCAGTCCCGGGACAGGGGAATTATACAATGAGCAGTTCTTC.

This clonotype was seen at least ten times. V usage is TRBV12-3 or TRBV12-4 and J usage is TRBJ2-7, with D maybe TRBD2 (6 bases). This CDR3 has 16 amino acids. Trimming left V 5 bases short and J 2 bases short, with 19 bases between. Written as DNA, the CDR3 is TGTGCCAGCAGTGGTCGTGGAGGGGAACGTACCTACGAGCAGTACTTC. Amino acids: CASSGRGGERTYEQYF.

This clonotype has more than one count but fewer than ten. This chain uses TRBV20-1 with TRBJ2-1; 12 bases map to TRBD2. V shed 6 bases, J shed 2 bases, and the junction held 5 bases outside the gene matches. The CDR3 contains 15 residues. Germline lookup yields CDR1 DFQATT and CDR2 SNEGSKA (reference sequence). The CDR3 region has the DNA TGCAGTGCCGAAGGACTAGCGGGAACCTACAATGAGCAGTTCTTC. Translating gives CSAEGLAGTYNEQFF.